A selection of T cell receptor beta chains follows, all from one sample in a study of a mutant IDH1 vaccine in newly diagnosed glioma. TCRdb's table, derived via immunoSEQ multiplex PCR, lists solely in-frame clones and lacks some. Seen here are 65,000 to 70,000 clones, approximately 82% observed once, and the top ten hold approximately 4.2%. This sample comprised peripheral blood mononuclear cells (PBMCs), obtained from a glioma patient treated with radiotherapy, temozolomide or both. These receptors came from a woman under 30 with glioma. Some clones in this sample may be carry-over from other donors' samples. Each CDR3 is given with its conserved first and last residue. Each record gives: CDR3 DNA, CDR3 protein, clone size, V gene, J gene, D gene. The D gene is left open where the match is weak. Clone size is not always given. Where it is, it says once, few, many or a class for expanded clones.

CDR3 DNA: TGTGCCAGCAGAGTAACCCCGGCCGTCGACACCGGGGAGCTGTTTTTT
CDR3 protein: CASRVTPAVDTGELFF
clone size: once
V gene: TRBV6-4
J gene: TRBJ2-2
D gene: -

CDR3 DNA: TGTGCCAGCAGCCCCCAAGGCCGGGCGGTCTATGGCTACACCTTC
CDR3 protein: CASSPQGRAVYGYTF
clone size: -
V gene: TRBV9
J gene: TRBJ1-2
D gene: -

CDR3 DNA: TGTGCCAGCAGTGTGTCAGTCCCCTCCAATCAGCCCCAGCATTTT
CDR3 protein: CASSVSVPSNQPQHF
clone size: few
V gene: TRBV6-1
J gene: TRBJ1-5
D gene: -

CDR3 DNA: TGTGCCATCAGCATGACAGGGTTGAACGAAAAACTGTTTTTT
CDR3 protein: CAISMTGLNEKLFF
clone size: -
V gene: TRBV10-3
J gene: TRBJ1-4
D gene: TRBD1

CDR3 DNA: TGTGCCAGCAGCTCCACTTACGAGCAGTACTTC
CDR3 protein: CASSSTYEQYF
clone size: -
V gene: TRBV7-9
J gene: TRBJ2-7
D gene: -

CDR3 DNA: TGTGCCAGCCTGGGACAGCCATATACTTACAATGAGCAGTTCTTC
CDR3 protein: CASLGQPYTYNEQFF
clone size: -
V gene: TRBV19
J gene: TRBJ2-1
D gene: TRBD1

CDR3 DNA: TGTGCCAGCAGTTACGATTTTGCGGGAGGTACCGGGGAGCTGTTTTTT
CDR3 protein: CASSYDFAGGTGELFF
clone size: -
V gene: TRBV6-5
J gene: TRBJ2-2
D gene: TRBD2

CDR3 DNA: TGTGCCAGCAGATTCCGAGTTAACACCGGGGAGCTGTTTTTT
CDR3 protein: CASRFRVNTGELFF
clone size: -
V gene: TRBV6-5
J gene: TRBJ2-2
D gene: -

CDR3 DNA: TGTGCCAGCAGCTTAGTGCGGTCGGTACTAAACACCGGGGAGCTGTTTTTT
CDR3 protein: CASSLVRSVLNTGELFF
clone size: -
V gene: TRBV7-2
J gene: TRBJ2-2
D gene: -

CDR3 DNA: TGTGCCAGCAGGCCCCCCGGGACGCCGGGGGACATTCAGTACTTC
CDR3 protein: CASRPPGTPGDIQYF
clone size: -
V gene: TRBV2
J gene: TRBJ2-4
D gene: -

CDR3 DNA: TGCAGCGTTGACCTCAGGGGCAGGGCGCGGGACTATGGCTACACCTTC
CDR3 protein: CSVDLRGRARDYGYTF
clone size: -
V gene: TRBV29-1
J gene: TRBJ1-2
D gene: -

CDR3 DNA: TGTGCCAGCAGCCCGAGGGGACAGAATTTAGTTGAAGCTTTCTTT
CDR3 protein: CASSPRGQNLVEAFF
clone size: few
V gene: TRBV5-4
J gene: TRBJ1-1
D gene: TRBD1

CDR3 DNA: TGCAGCGTTGAAGATACCGACAGTCCCTACGAGCAGTACTTC
CDR3 protein: CSVEDTDSPYEQYF
clone size: -
V gene: TRBV29-1
J gene: TRBJ2-7
D gene: -

CDR3 DNA: TGTGCCAGCAGTGAATTCGACAGCCTGGATACGCAGTATTTT
CDR3 protein: CASSEFDSLDTQYF
clone size: -
V gene: TRBV6-1
J gene: TRBJ2-3
D gene: -

CDR3 DNA: TGTGCCAGCAGGGGGACAAGTGTTGAGCAGTTCTTC
CDR3 protein: CASRGTSVEQFF
clone size: -
V gene: TRBV2
J gene: TRBJ2-1
D gene: -

CDR3 DNA: TGTGCCAGCAGCTTGGCAGACAACACTGAAGCTTTCTTT
CDR3 protein: CASSLADNTEAFF
clone size: few
V gene: TRBV5-4
J gene: TRBJ1-1
D gene: -

CDR3 DNA: TGTGCCAGTAGTTGGACAGTTGGGAATGAGCAGTTCTTC
CDR3 protein: CASSWTVGNEQFF
clone size: -
V gene: TRBV19
J gene: TRBJ2-1
D gene: -

CDR3 DNA: TGTGCCAGCAGTTCGAGGGGGAATAATGAAAAACTGTTTTTT
CDR3 protein: CASSSRGNNEKLFF
clone size: few
V gene: TRBV6-6
J gene: TRBJ1-4
D gene: -

CDR3 DNA: TGTGCCAGCAGCTCGACTAGCGGGTACGAGCAGTACTTC
CDR3 protein: CASSSTSGYEQYF
clone size: once
V gene: TRBV5-6
J gene: TRBJ2-7
D gene: TRBD2

CDR3 DNA: TGTGCCAGCAGTCCCCGGGACAGGGGGGCCGGCGGGGAGCTGTTTTTT
CDR3 protein: CASSPRDRGAGGELFF
clone size: -
V gene: TRBV4-2
J gene: TRBJ2-2
D gene: TRBD1

CDR3 DNA: TGTGCCAGCAGTTTCCTAGGATCGCCCGGGGAGCTGTTTTTT
CDR3 protein: CASSFLGSPGELFF
clone size: -
V gene: TRBV27
J gene: TRBJ2-2
D gene: -

CDR3 DNA: TGCGCCAGCAGCTTTGGACAGGGGGCGGTTGGCTACACCTTC
CDR3 protein: CASSFGQGAVGYTF
clone size: once
V gene: TRBV5-1
J gene: TRBJ1-2
D gene: TRBD1

CDR3 DNA: TGTGCCAGCGGACCGGGACAGGGAAGCCACGAGCAGTACTTC
CDR3 protein: CASGPGQGSHEQYF
clone size: -
V gene: TRBV18
J gene: TRBJ2-7
D gene: TRBD1

CDR3 DNA: TGTGCCAGTAGGGGAGACAAGTACGGGGGGAAACTGTTTTTT
CDR3 protein: CASRGDKYGGKLFF
clone size: once
V gene: TRBV19
J gene: TRBJ1-4
D gene: -

CDR3 DNA: TGTGCCAGCAGCTCCCGACAGGGCCGCCTCAGCAATCAGCCCCAGCATTTT
CDR3 protein: CASSSRQGRLSNQPQHF
clone size: -
V gene: TRBV5-6
J gene: TRBJ1-5
D gene: TRBD1

CDR3 DNA: TGCAGCGTTGAAGGGCAGGCGAACACTGAAGCTTTCTTT
CDR3 protein: CSVEGQANTEAFF
clone size: -
V gene: TRBV29-1
J gene: TRBJ1-1
D gene: -

CDR3 DNA: TGTGCCAGCAGTGTGGGGGGGACTGCCTACGAGCAGTACTTC
CDR3 protein: CASSVGGTAYEQYF
clone size: -
V gene: TRBV7-3
J gene: TRBJ2-7
D gene: TRBD2

CDR3 DNA: TGTGCTAGTGGTGGGGGACTAGACGGGTCAGAGACCCAGTACTTC
CDR3 protein: CASGGGLDGSETQYF
clone size: -
V gene: TRBV12-5
J gene: TRBJ2-5
D gene: TRBD2